Below, 15 T cell receptor beta chains from the same sample are listed, as sequenced in a study of human T cells and chemical hapten exposure. Sample time point: patch test 1, 2 weeks after DPC sensitization. The treatment is: therapeutic diphenylcyclopropenone sensitization with weekly scalp DPC. TCRdb itself ran the RACE reads through MiXCR, one entry per CDR3 protein. The repertoire holds approximately 110,000 distinct CDR3 sequences, with approximately 11% as singletons. This specimen consisted of whole blood, obtained in connection with sensitization to the hapten diphenylcyclopropenone (DPC). The source of these receptors is a middle-aged woman with alopecia areata. Some clones in this sample may be carry-over from other donors' samples.

In this sample, this clonotype turned up many times. The chain links TRBV20-1 to TRBJ2-2, with 8 bases lining up with TRBD1. The germline CDR1 and CDR2 sequences are DFQATT and SNEGSKA (reference sequence). This CDR3 has 14 residues. Trimming at V came to 4 bases and at J to 5 bases, leaving 6 bases not matched to a gene. This CDR3 reads CSATSQGATGELFF. The CDR3 region has the DNA TGCAGTGCTACCTCCCAGGGGGCTACCGGGGAGCTGTTTTTT.

This clonotype occurred a few times. This chain uses TRBV29-1 with TRBJ1-1; 9 nucleotides match TRBD1. Per germline, CDR1 SQVTM and CDR2 ANQGSEA. V dropped 6 bases and J dropped 6; count of bases not matched to a gene: 5. The CDR3 totals 12 residues. The CDR3 reads CSVRDRAAEAFF. The DNA of the CDR3 is TGCAGCGTCAGGGACAGGGCCGCTGAAGCTTTCTTT. Together with reference TRBV29-1 and TRBJ1-1, the CDR3 gives the full variable domain: SAVISQKPSRDICQRGTSLTIQCQVDSQVTMMFWYRQQPGQSLTLIATANQGSEATYESGFVIDKFPISRPNLTFSTLTVSNMSPEDSSIYLCSVRDRAAEAFFGQGTRLTVV.

This chain links TRBV12-3 or TRBV12-4 with TRBJ2-1; the match to TRBD2 covers 8 bases. V dropped 3 bases and J dropped 4; count of bases not matched to a gene: 5. The CDR3 extends over 15 amino acids. CDR3 coding DNA: TGTGCCAGCAGTTTTCCTAGCGGGCGTTACAATGAGCAGTTCTTC. Protein product: CASSFPSGRYNEQFF.

Comments on this clonotype: Since a much larger clone is just one base distant, this may be a read error. The V call is TRBV6-2 or TRBV6-3, the J call TRBJ1-1, with D hard to call. V gave up 6 bases and J gave up 1 base, with 6 bases separating them. The CDR3 has 12 residues. Germline lookup yields CDR1 MNHEY and CDR2 SVGEGT. The CDR3 DNA is TGTGCCAGCAGGGACCCGAACACTGAAGCTTTCTTT. Protein sequence: CASRDPNTEAFF.

This clonotype was counted only a few times. The chain has TRBV7-8 and TRBJ2-4; 8 bases agree with TRBD1. CDR1 and CDR2 from the germline V gene are SGHVS and FQNEAQ. V was clipped by 7 bases and J by 6 bases; unmatched bases: 11. The CDR3 runs 15 residues. CDR3 amino acids: CASTRQGAQGNIQYF. The CDR3 nucleotides read TGTGCCAGCACCCGTCAGGGGGCGCAGGGAAACATTCAGTACTTC.

The CDR3 region has the DNA TGCAGTGCTCCCTTAGGGGGACAGATGAACACTGAAGCTTTCTTT. This encodes CSAPLGGQMNTEAFF. The chain couples TRBV20-1 to TRBJ1-1, with 7 bases aligning to TRBD1. J was trimmed by 0 bases and V by 5 bases; bases with no gene match: 9. Germline values: CDR1 DFQATT, CDR2 SNEGSKA (reference sequence). The CDR3 spans 15 residues.

Ten or more counts support this clonotype. CDR3 region: CASSPEGGPVYEQYF. CDR3 nucleotide sequence: TGTGCCAGCAGCCCGGAGGGGGGGCCAGTCTACGAGCAGTACTTC. The gene calls are TRBV5-4 and TRBJ2-7; TRBD2 might be the D (7 bases). The germline CDR1 and CDR2 sequences are SGHNT and YYREEE (reference sequence). Trimming took 4 bases from V and 3 from J, leaving 17 bases between them. This CDR3 has 15 amino acids.

This clonotype was counted only a few times. The V and J genes are TRBV5-1 and TRBJ1-2; D is perhaps TRBD1 (5 bases). The CDR3 spans 17 residues. Trimming took 4 bases from V and 1 from J, leaving 20 bases between them. The germline gives CDR1 SGHRS, CDR2 YFSETQ. The DNA for the CDR3 is TGCGCCAGCAGCCAGTCGGGCAGGGAGTGGGATAACTATGGCTACACCTTC. Amino acids: CASSQSGREWDNYGYTF.

This clonotype was detected a few times. The V and J genes are TRBV5-1 and TRBJ1-1; no clear D. There are 14 residues in the CDR3. V lost 0 bases and J 0 bases, leaving 6 bases between the germline ends. Germline V lookup: CDR1 SGHRS, CDR2 YFSETQ. The CDR3 spells CASSLARMNTEAFF. The CDR3 DNA sequence: TGCGCCAGCAGCTTGGCCAGAATGAACACTGAAGCTTTCTTT.

The chain combines TRBV28 with TRBJ1-2, with a weak D call TRBD1 (5 bases). The CDR3 extends over 15 amino acids. V was shortened by 4 bases and J by 3 bases, with 15 bases between the two germline ends. Germline CDR1 and CDR2: MDHEN and SYDVKM. CDR3 in DNA: TGTGCCAGCAGTTACCGTTGGACATCTGACTATGGCTACACCTTC. Its translation: CASSYRWTSDYGYTF.

This clonotype was counted at least ten times. This sequence joins TRBV27 and TRBJ2-7, with 7 bases fitting TRBD1. Germline CDR1 MNHEY, CDR2 SMNVEV (reference sequence). The length of the CDR3 is 15 residues. Losses at the gene ends were 3 bases for V and 2 bases for J; bases not matched to a gene: 7. The CDR3 nucleotides are TGTGCCAGCAGTTTGGTTGGGCAGGGGGCCTACGAGCAGTACTTC. It specifies CASSLVGQGAYEQYF.

There are a few counts of this clonotype. This chain joins TRBV20-1 and TRBJ1-1; tentatively, D is TRBD1 (5 bases). CDR3 size: 15 residues. Trimming cost V 3 bases and J 0 bases, with 14 bases left between them. Per germline, CDR1 DFQATT and CDR2 SNEGSKA (reference sequence). The DNA of the CDR3 is TGCAGTGCTAGGGGACCTCGGCGGGTGAACACTGAAGCTTTCTTT. Translating it yields CSARGPRRVNTEAFF.

This clonotype came up a few times. This sequence joins TRBV14 and TRBJ2-3; D not certain. Germline V gene lookup returns CDR1 SGHDN and CDR2 FVKESK. V gave up 3 bases and J gave up 2 bases, with 6 bases separating them. The CDR3 contains 13 residues. The CDR3 nucleotides read TGTGCCAGCAGCCAGCGTCTCACAGATACGCAGTATTTT. Translating gives CASSQRLTDTQYF.

The J gene is TRBJ1-4, the V gene TRBV12-3 or TRBV12-4; TRBD1 is a possible D gene (6 bases). The CDR3 extends over 16 amino acids. The V gene lost 4 bases and the J gene lost 8 bases, with 20 bases spanning the gap. CDR3 nucleotides: TGTGCCAGCAGTTGGAGACCGGGACAAGATGGGGAAAAACTGTTTTTT. Protein product: CASSWRPGQDGEKLFF.

This clonotype was picked up a small number of times. The chain has TRBV10-3 and TRBJ1-5, with TRBD1 identical over 8 bases. Germline V gene lookup returns CDR1 ENHRY and CDR2 SYGVKD. The V gene end was trimmed by 6 bases and the J gene end by 8 bases; junction bases not matched to a gene: 9. The CDR3 spans 14 residues. The DNA for the CDR3 is TGTGCCATCAGCGGGGGACAGGCTTTTGAGCCCCAGCATTTT. It is translated as CAISGGQAFEPQHF.